This record covers a single T cell receptor beta chain. Its antigen is still unknown. Within one base of it there is no much larger clone, and no base qualities were kept. This specimen belongs to a study of blood T cell repertoires in COVID-19 (dated by TCRdb to 2019 to 2021). About the study as a whole: Samples from collaborators originated in the United States, Italy and Spain and spanned both the acute and convalescent phases of COVID-19. Where available, HLA class I and class II types were taken from metadata supplied by the sample provider and were not determined by assay-based typing. The samples were drawn from two sources: the first 160 participants of the ongoing ImmuneRACE study, and 1,000 to 1,500 subjects contributed by 6 global collaborators. Subjects who had been exposed to COVID-19, were actively infected with it, or had recovered from it provided the deeply sampled blood TCRbeta repertoires that made up the dataset. A freely available public database, intended as a resource for researchers studying the immune response to SARS-CoV-2, is where the repertoires were released. The material from the prospective study consisted of cDNA or gDNA derived from T cells, B-cell-depleted T cells, or PBMCs. Nearly every sample came with metadata listing a de-identified subject ID, COVID-19 status, age in years and sex.

TCRbeta CDR3 regions were amplified from genomic DNA using the immunoSEQ Assay, a bias-controlled multiplex PCR. Concerning the study's data processing: Within the assay, amplification of reference gene primers was used to estimate how many nucleated cells each sample contained. To quantify the absolute abundance of each unique TCRbeta CDR3 rearrangement, sequence reads were collapsed and filtered. For each sample, productive Simpson clonality was calculated as the square root of Simpson's diversity index over productive rearrangements. The source is immuneACCESS, and TCRdb retained only in-frame sequences with V and J called. Part of the clones is not carried over; for the studies checked, unresolved V genes explain less than half of this, and the remainder is unexplained. V, J and clone size are those of that table, while D and trimming were read from the DNA. For this sample the table gives around 200,000 clones, of which approximately 85% were detected only once. The ten largest clones capture 5.6% of the sample.

The paper as a whole reports these results and caveats: How much clinical and demographic metadata was included differed by source and by participant, and the metadata was provided uncurated.

In the prospective study, participants were about 18 to 89 years old, resided in 25 or so geographic areas of the United States, and were enrolled through a virtual design. To assign participants to cohorts, the prospective study relied on clinical history that participants themselves reported in a screening survey and a study questionnaire. In the prospective study, mobile phlebotomists collected whole blood, serum and a nasopharyngeal or oropharyngeal swab from each participant. Prospective study participants could optionally give additional blood draws and questionnaires over an approximately two-month period. Before DNA extraction, prospective study blood samples were shipped either frozen or at room temperature. Sequenced material: PBMCs or T cells enriched from blood (not recorded which). The clonotype comes from a man in his forties or fifties with acute COVID-19.

The DNA sequence is given as TGTGCCACCAGTGAGGGGGGTTATAGCAATCAGCCCCAGCATTTT. Its coded protein is CATSEGGYSNQPQHF. Recombination joined TRBV24-1 with TRBJ1-5; matching of 5 bases hints at TRBD1 as the D gene. The junction shows trimming of 4 bases on V and 0 bases on J, plus 9 bases between the germline ends. The CDR3 measures 15 amino acids from cysteine to phenylalanine. Kept here is only the CDR3 DNA, which spans 45 bases and is read in frame from base 1. Reading the germline V gene gives CDR1 KGHDR and CDR2 SFDVKD.